This T cell receptor beta chain emerged from a study of control samples from healthy donors and cancer patients. Losses at the gene ends were 4 bases for V and 0 bases for J; bases not matched to a gene: 10. The CDR3 has 19 amino acids. CDR1 is SGHTA and CDR2 is FQGTGA in the germline V gene. The table came from immunoSEQ multiplex PCR; TCRdb's copy has only in-frame clones and leaves some out. The sample holds tens of thousands of clones; 75% to 85% are singletons and the top ten take 4.5% to 7%. Input material: blood. The sequence came from a man aged 35 to 55 in good health. V gene TRBV7-3 combines with J gene TRBJ2-3, with 13 bases lining up with TRBD2. DNA of the CDR3: TGTGCCAGCAGCTCGACTAGCGGGGGGACTACTTCTAGCACAGATACGCAGTATTTT. Protein sequence: CASSSTSGGTTSSTDTQYF.